This TCR beta chain comes out of a study of blood T cell repertoires in COVID-19. Overall study context: Sample material is recorded as cDNA or gDNA derived from T cells, B-cell-depleted T cells, or PBMCs.

Seattle patient enrollment occurred during active infection, with longitudinal follow-up thereafter. The CDR3 extends over 12 amino acids. Deletions cut 7 bases from V and 6 bases from J, with 10 bases between. In the original analysis: Amplification with reference gene primers provided the estimates of nucleated cell counts. The method was immunoSEQ multiplex PCR; TCRdb's version includes in-frame clones alone and lacks a portion of them. V, J and clone size were drawn from that table, and D and trimming were deduced from the DNA. The sample shows about 170,000 clones, around nine tenths of them seen only once.

The material sequenced was peripheral blood. V and J are TRBV12-3 or TRBV12-4 and TRBJ1-5; D remains unclear. This TCR came from a man between 60 and 70 years old with COVID-19, enrolled during active disease. Here the CDR3 reads CASTTPPQPQHF. Written as DNA, the CDR3 is TGTGCCAGCACTACCCCCCCTCAGCCCCAGCATTTT.